This T cell receptor beta chain stems from a study of T cells in Graves' hyperthyroidism and ophthalmopathy. Template material for amplifying TCR beta CDR3 regions consisted of RNA transcripts. The HTBI primer set drove a first-round RT-PCR of the TCR CDR3. MiXCR, applied by TCRdb to the multiplex PCR reads, yields one record per CDR3 protein. In the table there are over 300,000 distinct CDR3 sequences, roughly 13% of which are singletons. J lost 9 bases, V lost 2 bases, and 13 bases had no gene match. Germline loops: CDR1 SGHDT, CDR2 YYEEEE. The CDR3 runs 17 residues. V usage is TRBV5-6 and J usage is TRBJ2-1; 11 bases align to TRBD2. Source material: blood. The clonotype originates from a woman in her forties with Graves' ophthalmopathy. The CDR3 is CASSFDLAGGPHSEQFF. CDR3 DNA sequence: TGTGCCAGCAGCTTTGACTTAGCGGGGGGGCCGCATAGTGAGCAGTTCTTC. The full variable domain, its missing parts supplied by reference TRBV5-6 and TRBJ2-1, is DAGVTQSPTHLIKTRGQQVTLRCSPKSGHDTVSWYQQALGQGPQFIFQYYEEEERQRGNFPDRFSGHQFPNYSSELNVNALLLGDSALYLCASSFDLAGGPHSEQFFGPGTRLTVL.